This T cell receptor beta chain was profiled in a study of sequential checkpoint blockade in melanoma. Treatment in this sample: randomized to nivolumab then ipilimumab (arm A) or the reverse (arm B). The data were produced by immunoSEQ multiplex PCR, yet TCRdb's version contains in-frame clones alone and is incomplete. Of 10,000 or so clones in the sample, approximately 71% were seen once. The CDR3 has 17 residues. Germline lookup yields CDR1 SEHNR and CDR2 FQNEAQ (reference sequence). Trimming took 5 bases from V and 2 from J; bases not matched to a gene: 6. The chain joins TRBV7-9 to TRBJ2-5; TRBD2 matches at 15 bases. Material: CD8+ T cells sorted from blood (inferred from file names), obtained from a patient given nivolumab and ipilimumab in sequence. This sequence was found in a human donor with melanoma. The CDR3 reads CASSPQGLAGGQETQYF. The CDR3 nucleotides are TGTGCCAGCAGCCCCCAAGGACTAGCGGGGGGGCAAGAGACCCAGTACTTC. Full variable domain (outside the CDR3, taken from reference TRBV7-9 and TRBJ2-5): DTGVSQNPRHKITKRGQNVTFRCDPISEHNRLYWYRQTLGQGPEFLTYFQNEAQLEKSRLLSDRFSAERPKGSFSTLEIQRTEQGDSAMYLCASSPQGLAGGQETQYFGPGTRLLVL.